Below, 8 T cell receptor beta chains from the same sample are listed, as sequenced in a study of identical twins. TCRdb analysed the 5' RACE reads with MiXCR anew, one entry per CDR3 protein. The repertoire consists of 750,000 to 950,000 distinct CDR3 sequences, with 10% to 15% occurring once and the leading ten covering around 1.6%. These data are also associated with another study on yellow fever vaccine responses in identical twins.

Sequencing was carried out using PBMCs. The receptor source for this set is a woman between 18 and 29 years old in good health.

This clonotype showed up just a few times. This rearrangement joins TRBV7-9 to TRBJ1-4, with D unclear. Trimming took off 0 bases at V and 0 bases at J, with 11 bases between the two ends. Germline lookup yields CDR1 SEHNR and CDR2 FQNEAQ (reference sequence). The CDR3 has 17 amino acids. The CDR3 here is CASSLAQSIATNEKLFF. In DNA form, the CDR3 reads TGTGCCAGCAGCTTAGCTCAGTCAATAGCAACTAATGAAAAACTGTTTTTT.

In this sample, this clonotype turned up many times. The chain is built from TRBV6-5 and TRBJ1-6, with 8 bases lining up with TRBD1. Losses at the gene ends were 4 bases for V and 7 bases for J; bases not matched to a gene: 6. The germline V gene encodes CDR1 MNHEY and CDR2 SVGAGI. This CDR3 region has 15 residues. DNA of the CDR3: TGTGCCAGCAGTTCCCGGACAGGGCGGAATTCACCCCTCCACTTT. Translation: CASSSRTGRNSPLHF.

There are a few counts of this clonotype. CDR3 amino acids: CASSLRVSAGELFF. In nucleotides, the CDR3 is TGCGCCAGCAGCTTGAGGGTTTCAGCCGGGGAGCTGTTTTTT. This chain connects TRBV5-1 to TRBJ2-2; D not certain. V lost 1 base and J 6 bases, leaving 10 bases between the germline ends. The length of the CDR3 is 14 residues. Germline loops: CDR1 SGHRS, CDR2 YFSETQ. Complete variable domain (other parts from reference TRBV5-1 and TRBJ2-2): KAGVTQTPRYLIKTRGQQVTLSCSPISGHRSVSWYQQTPGQGLQFLFEYFSETQRNKGNFPGRFSGRQFSNSRSEMNVSTLELGDSALYLCASSLRVSAGELFFGEGSRLTVL.

This clonotype was observed a handful of times. This chain uses TRBV12-3 or TRBV12-4 with TRBJ2-5; a possible D gene is TRBD2 (6 bases). Trimming took off 9 bases at V and 0 bases at J, with 11 bases between the two ends. The CDR3 runs 13 residues. As DNA, the CDR3 is TGTGCCAGTCGGGACTCCCACCAAGAGACCCAGTACTTC. Protein: CASRDSHQETQYF.

This clonotype was observed many times. The gene calls are TRBV12-3 or TRBV12-4 and TRBJ1-2; weak D call: TRBD1 (6 bases). The ends were cut back, 5 bases at V and 5 bases at J, with 12 bases in the middle. The CDR3 covers 13 residues. CDR3 amino acids: CASSGGFWYGYTF. The CDR3 bases are TGTGCCAGCAGTGGGGGCTTCTGGTATGGCTACACCTTC.

This rearrangement joins TRBV24-1 to TRBJ2-5; TRBD1 aligns across 9 bases. CDR1 KGHDR and CDR2 SFDVKD come from the germline V gene. This CDR3 region has 16 residues. J lost 3 bases, V lost 5 bases, and 9 bases had no gene match. The CDR3 here is CATSVLDTGGKETQYF. Here the CDR3 DNA reads TGTGCCACCAGTGTACTTGACACAGGGGGCAAAGAGACCCAGTACTTC.

This clonotype was observed a few times. The rearrangement joins TRBV7-8 to TRBJ2-4, with a weak D call TRBD1 (5 bases). V shed 5 bases and J shed 0 bases, with 8 bases lying between them. The CDR3 loop spans 14 amino acids. Germline CDR1 SGHVS, CDR2 FQNEAQ. The CDR3 DNA reads TGTGCCAGCAGCCAACAGGAAGCCAAAAACATTCAGTACTTC. Amino acid sequence: CASSQQEAKNIQYF.

This clonotype has a count of ten or more. V usage is TRBV5-1 and J usage is TRBJ1-1, with a possible D match to TRBD1 (6 bases). V was shortened by 3 bases and J by 0 bases, with 9 bases between the two germline ends. The CDR3 is 14 residues long. CDR1 SGHRS and CDR2 YFSETQ come from the germline V gene. CDR3 in DNA: TGCGCCAGCAGCTCAGACAGGCTGAACACTGAAGCTTTCTTT. Protein sequence: CASSSDRLNTEAFF.